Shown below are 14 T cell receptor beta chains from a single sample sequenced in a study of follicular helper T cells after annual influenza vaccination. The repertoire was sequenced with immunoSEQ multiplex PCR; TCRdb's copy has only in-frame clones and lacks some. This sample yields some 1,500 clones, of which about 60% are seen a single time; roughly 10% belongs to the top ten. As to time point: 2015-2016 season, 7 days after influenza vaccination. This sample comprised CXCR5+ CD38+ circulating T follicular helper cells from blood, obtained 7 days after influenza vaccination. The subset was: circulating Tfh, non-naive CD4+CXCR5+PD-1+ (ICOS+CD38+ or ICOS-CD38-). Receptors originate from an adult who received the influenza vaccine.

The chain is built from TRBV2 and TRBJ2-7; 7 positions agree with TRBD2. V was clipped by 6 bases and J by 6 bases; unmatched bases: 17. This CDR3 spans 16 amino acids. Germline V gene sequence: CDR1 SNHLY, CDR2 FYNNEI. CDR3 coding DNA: TGTGCCAGCAGGGGTGGCTCCGGGAGGCGGTTCAGCGAGCAGTACTTC. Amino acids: CASRGGSGRRFSEQYF.

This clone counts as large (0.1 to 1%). The CDR3 coding sequence is TGTGCCAGCAGCTTTTATCCGCCTGAAGCTTTCTTT. It encodes CASSFYPPEAFF. This chain links TRBV7-8 with TRBJ1-1; D not resolved. Trimming removed 3 bases from V and 6 bases from J, with 8 bases in between. The germline CDR1 and CDR2 sequences are SGHVS and FQNEAQ. This CDR3 has 12 residues.

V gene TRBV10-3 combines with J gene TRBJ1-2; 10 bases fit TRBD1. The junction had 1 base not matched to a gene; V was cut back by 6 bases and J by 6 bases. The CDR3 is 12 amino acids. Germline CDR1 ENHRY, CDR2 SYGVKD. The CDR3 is CAIRDRGDGYTF. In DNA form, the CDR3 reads TGTGCCATCAGGGACAGGGGGGATGGCTACACCTTC.

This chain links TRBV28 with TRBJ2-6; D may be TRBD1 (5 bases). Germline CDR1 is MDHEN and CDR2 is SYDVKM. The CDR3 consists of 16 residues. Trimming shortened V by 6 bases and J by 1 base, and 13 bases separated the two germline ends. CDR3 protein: CASSPQRQSGANVLTF. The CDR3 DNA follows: TGTGCCAGCAGCCCGCAACGACAGTCTGGGGCCAACGTCCTGACTTTC. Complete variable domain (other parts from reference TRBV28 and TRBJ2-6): DVKVTQSSRYLVKRTGEKVFLECVQDMDHENMFWYRQDPGLGLRLIYFSYDVKMKEKGDIPEGYSVSREKKERFSLILESASTNQTSMYLCASSPQRQSGANVLTFGAGSRLTVL.

Here the CDR3 reads CASSLGVETQYF. CDR3 nucleotides: TGTGCCAGCAGCTTAGGGGTGGAGACCCAGTACTTC. The J gene is TRBJ2-5, the V gene TRBV7-9; D gene unclear. Trimming removed 1 base from V and 5 bases from J, with 5 bases in between. Looked up from germline, CDR1 is SEHNR and CDR2 is FQNEAQ (reference sequence). The length of the CDR3 is 12 residues.

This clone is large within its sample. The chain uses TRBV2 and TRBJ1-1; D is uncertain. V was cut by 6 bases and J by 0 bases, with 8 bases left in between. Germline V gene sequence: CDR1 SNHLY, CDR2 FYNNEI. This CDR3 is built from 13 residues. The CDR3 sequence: CASRRLLNTEAFF. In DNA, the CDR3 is TGTGCCAGCAGGAGGCTTCTGAACACTGAAGCTTTCTTT.

The CDR3 protein is CASSSQRNTEAFF. The CDR3 bases are TGTGCCAGCAGTTCCCAGAGGAACACTGAAGCTTTCTTT. This chain connects TRBV7-2 to TRBJ1-1; D remains unclear. The V end was cut by 6 bases, the J end by 1 base, with 9 bases between. This CDR3 comprises 13 residues. CDR1 SGHTA and CDR2 FQGNSA come from the germline V gene.

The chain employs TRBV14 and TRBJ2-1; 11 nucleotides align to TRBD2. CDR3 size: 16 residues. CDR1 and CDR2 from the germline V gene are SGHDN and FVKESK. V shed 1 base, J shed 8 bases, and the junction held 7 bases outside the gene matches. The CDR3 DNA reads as TGTGCCAGCAGCCAAGTTACGACTAGCGGGATAGATGAGCAGTTCTTC. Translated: CASSQVTTSGIDEQFF.

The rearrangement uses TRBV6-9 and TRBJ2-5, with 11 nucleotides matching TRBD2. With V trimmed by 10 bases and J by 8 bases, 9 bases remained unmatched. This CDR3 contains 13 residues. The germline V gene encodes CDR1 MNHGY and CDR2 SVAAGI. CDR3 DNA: TGTGCCAACGGGACTAGCGGTTGGGAAACCCAGTACTTC. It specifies CANGTSGWETQYF.

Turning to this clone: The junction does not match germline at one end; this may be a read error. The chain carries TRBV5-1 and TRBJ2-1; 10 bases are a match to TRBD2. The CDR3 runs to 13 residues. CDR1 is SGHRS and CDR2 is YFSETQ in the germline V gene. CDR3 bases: TGCGCCAGCAGCCCCGGGACTAGCGCGACTTCCCTCTTC. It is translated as CASSPGTSATSLF.

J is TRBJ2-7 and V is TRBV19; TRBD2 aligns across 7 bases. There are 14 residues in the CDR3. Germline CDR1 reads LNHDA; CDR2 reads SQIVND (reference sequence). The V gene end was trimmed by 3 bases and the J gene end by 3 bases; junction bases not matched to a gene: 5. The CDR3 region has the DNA TGTGCCAGTAGTATTCGGGGGGACCTCTACGAGCAGTACTTC. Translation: CASSIRGDLYEQYF.

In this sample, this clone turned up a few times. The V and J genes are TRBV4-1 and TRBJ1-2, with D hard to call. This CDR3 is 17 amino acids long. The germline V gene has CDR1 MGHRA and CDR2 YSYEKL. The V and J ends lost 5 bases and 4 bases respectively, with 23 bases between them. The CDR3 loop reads CASSLYPQNRKTYGYTF. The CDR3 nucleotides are TGCGCCAGCAGCTTATACCCCCAGAACCGAAAGACCTATGGCTACACCTTC.

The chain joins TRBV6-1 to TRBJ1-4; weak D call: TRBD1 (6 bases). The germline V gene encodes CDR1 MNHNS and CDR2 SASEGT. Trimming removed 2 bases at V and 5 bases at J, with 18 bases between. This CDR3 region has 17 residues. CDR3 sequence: CASSEPLGSGENEKLFF. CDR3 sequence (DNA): TGTGCCAGCAGTGAACCCCTCGGTTCAGGGGAAAATGAAAAACTGTTTTTT.

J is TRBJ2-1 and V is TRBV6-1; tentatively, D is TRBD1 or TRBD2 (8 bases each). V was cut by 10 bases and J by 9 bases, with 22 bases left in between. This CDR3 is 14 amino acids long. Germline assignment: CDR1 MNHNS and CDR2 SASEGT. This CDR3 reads CATRGGTGVFEQFF. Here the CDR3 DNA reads TGTGCCACCCGGGGGGGGACAGGTGTGTTTGAGCAGTTCTTC.